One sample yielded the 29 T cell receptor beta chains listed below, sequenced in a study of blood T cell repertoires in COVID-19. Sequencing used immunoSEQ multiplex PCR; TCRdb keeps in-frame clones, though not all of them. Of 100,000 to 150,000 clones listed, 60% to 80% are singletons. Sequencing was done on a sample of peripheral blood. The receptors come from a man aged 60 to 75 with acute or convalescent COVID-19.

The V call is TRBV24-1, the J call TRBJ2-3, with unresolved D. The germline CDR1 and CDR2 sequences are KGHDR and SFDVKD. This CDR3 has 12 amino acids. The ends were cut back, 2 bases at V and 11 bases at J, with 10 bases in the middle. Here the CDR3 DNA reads TGTGCCACCAGTGATTCCGTACGCGGGCAGTATTTT. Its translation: CATSDSVRGQYF.

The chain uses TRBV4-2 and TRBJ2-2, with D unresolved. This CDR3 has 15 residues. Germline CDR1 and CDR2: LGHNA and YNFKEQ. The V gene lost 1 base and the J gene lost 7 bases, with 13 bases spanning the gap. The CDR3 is CASSQVVVSGGELFF. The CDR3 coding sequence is TGTGCCAGCAGCCAAGTGGTAGTTTCCGGCGGGGAGCTGTTTTTT.

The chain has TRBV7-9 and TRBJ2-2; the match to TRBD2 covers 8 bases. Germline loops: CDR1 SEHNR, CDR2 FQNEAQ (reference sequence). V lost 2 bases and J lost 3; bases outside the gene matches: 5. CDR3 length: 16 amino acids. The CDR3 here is CASSLRYGGDTGELFF. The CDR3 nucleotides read TGTGCCAGCAGCTTACGCTACGGGGGGGACACCGGGGAGCTGTTTTTT.

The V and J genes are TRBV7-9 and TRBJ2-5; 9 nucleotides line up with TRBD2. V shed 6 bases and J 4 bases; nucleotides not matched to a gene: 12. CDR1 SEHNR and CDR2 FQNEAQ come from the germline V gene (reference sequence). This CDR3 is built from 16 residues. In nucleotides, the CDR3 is TGTGCCAGCAGACCTCGACTAGCGGAGGGGGGAGAGACCCAGTACTTC. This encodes CASRPRLAEGGETQYF.

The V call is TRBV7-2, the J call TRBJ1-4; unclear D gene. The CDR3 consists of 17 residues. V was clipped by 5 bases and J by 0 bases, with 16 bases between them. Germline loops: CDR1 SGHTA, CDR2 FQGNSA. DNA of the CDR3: TGTGCCAGCAGCCTCCTGATGAGGGTTGCAACTAATGAAAAACTGTTTTTT. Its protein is CASSLLMRVATNEKLFF.

CDR3 sequence reads: CASSFTGIAGEKLFF. DNA for the CDR3: TGTGCCAGCAGCTTCACAGGCATCGCCGGGGAAAAACTGTTTTTT. The chain has TRBV5-5 and TRBJ1-4, with D possibly being TRBD1 (5 bases). Per the germline V gene, CDR1 is SGHKS and CDR2 is YYEKEE (reference sequence). The V gene lost 2 bases and the J gene lost 8 bases, with 16 bases spanning the gap. The length of the CDR3 is 15 residues.

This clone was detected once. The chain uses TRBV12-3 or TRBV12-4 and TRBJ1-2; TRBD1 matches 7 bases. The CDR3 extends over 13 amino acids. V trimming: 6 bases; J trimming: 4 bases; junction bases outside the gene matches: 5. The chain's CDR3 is CASRQTGIYGYTF. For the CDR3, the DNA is TGTGCCAGCAGACAGACAGGGATCTATGGCTACACCTTC.

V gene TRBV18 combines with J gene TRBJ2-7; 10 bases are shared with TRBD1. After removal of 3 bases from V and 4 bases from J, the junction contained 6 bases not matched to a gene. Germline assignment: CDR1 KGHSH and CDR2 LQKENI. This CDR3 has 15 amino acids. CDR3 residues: CASSPPGQGSYEQYF. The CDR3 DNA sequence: TGTGCCAGCTCACCCCCGGGACAGGGGTCATACGAGCAGTACTTC.

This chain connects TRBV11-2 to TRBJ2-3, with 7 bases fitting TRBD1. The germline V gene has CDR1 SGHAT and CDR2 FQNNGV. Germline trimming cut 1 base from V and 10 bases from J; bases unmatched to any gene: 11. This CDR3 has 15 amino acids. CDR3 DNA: TGTGCCAGCAGCTTAGGACTTAGACAGGGCGATCCGCAGTATTTT. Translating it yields CASSLGLRQGDPQYF.

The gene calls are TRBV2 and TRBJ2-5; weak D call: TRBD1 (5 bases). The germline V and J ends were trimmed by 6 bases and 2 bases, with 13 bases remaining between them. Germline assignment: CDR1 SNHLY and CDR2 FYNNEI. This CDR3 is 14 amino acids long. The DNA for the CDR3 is TGTGCCAGCAGCGGAGACAGAAAACAAGAGACCCAGTACTTC. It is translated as CASSGDRKQETQYF.

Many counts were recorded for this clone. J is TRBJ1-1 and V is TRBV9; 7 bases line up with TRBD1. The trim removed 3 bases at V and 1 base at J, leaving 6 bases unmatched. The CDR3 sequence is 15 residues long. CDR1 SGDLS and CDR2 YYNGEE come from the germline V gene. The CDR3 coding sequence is TGTGCCAGCAGCGCCCGGGACAGTGCGAACACTGAAGCTTTCTTT. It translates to CASSARDSANTEAFF.

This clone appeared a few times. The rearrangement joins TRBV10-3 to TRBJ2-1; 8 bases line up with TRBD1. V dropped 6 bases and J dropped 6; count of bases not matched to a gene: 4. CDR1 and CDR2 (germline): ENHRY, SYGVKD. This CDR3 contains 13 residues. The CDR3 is CAIRDRDGNEQFF. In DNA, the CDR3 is TGTGCCATCAGGGACAGGGATGGCAATGAGCAGTTCTTC.

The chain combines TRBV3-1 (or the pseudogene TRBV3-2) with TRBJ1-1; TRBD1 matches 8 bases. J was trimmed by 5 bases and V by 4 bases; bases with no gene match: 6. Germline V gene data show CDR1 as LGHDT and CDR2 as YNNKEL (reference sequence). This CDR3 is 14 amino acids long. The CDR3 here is CASSLRQGQTEAFF. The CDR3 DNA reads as TGTGCCAGCAGCCTCAGACAGGGGCAAACTGAAGCTTTCTTT.

The CDR3 loop is CASSPQDHSGELFF. As DNA, the CDR3 is TGTGCCAGCAGCCCCCAAGATCATAGCGGGGAGCTGTTTTTT. The V gene is TRBV9, the J gene TRBJ2-2; D remains ambiguous. The ends were cut back, 4 bases at V and 7 bases at J, with 14 bases in the middle. The germline V gene encodes CDR1 SGDLS and CDR2 YYNGEE. This CDR3 spans 14 amino acids.

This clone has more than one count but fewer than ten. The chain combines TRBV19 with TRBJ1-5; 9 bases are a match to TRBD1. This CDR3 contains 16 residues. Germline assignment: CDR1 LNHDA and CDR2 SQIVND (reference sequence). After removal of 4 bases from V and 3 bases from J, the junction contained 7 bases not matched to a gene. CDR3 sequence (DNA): TGTGCCAGTAGTACCAGGACAGGGGCCATCAATCAGCCCCAGCATTTT. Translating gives CASSTRTGAINQPQHF.

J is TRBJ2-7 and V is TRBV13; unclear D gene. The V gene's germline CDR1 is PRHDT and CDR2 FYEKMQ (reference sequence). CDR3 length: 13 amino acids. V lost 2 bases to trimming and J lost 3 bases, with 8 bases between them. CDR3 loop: CASSLFSDYEQYF. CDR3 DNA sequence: TGTGCCAGCAGCTTATTTAGTGACTACGAGCAGTACTTC.

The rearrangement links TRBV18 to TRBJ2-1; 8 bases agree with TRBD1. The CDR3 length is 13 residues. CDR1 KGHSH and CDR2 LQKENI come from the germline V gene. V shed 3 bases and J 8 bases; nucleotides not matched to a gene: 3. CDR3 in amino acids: CASSPDRVDEQFF. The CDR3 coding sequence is TGTGCCAGCTCACCGGACAGGGTTGATGAGCAGTTCTTC.

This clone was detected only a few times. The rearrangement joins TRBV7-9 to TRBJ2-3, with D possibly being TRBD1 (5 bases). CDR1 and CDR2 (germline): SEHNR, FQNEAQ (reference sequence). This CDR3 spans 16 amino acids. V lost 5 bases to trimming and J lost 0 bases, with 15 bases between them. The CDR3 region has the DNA TGTGCCAGCAGCCTTCTTACGACAGCCAGCACAGATACGCAGTATTTT. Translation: CASSLLTTASTDTQYF. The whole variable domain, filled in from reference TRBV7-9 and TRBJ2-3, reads DTGVSQNPRHKITKRGQNVTFRCDPISEHNRLYWYRQTLGQGPEFLTYFQNEAQLEKSRLLSDRFSAERPKGSFSTLEIQRTEQGDSAMYLCASSLLTTASTDTQYFGPGTRLTVL.

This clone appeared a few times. DNA for the CDR3: TGTGCCAGCGCGACAGTCTATGGCTACACCTTC. Protein sequence: CASATVYGYTF. This chain links TRBV19 with TRBJ1-2; possible D gene TRBD1, 5 bases. Germline lookup yields CDR1 LNHDA and CDR2 SQIVND (reference sequence). The germline V and J ends were trimmed by 9 bases and 4 bases, with 9 bases remaining between them. The length of the CDR3 is 11 residues.

CDR3 nucleotides: TGTGCTAGTGGTTTGGTGGCGGGATCGGGTATGGGGAATGAGCAGTTCTTC. Its translation: CASGLVAGSGMGNEQFF. The V call is TRBV12-5, the J call TRBJ2-1, with a possible D match to TRBD2 (6 bases). Germline V gene sequence: CDR1 LGHNT, CDR2 FRNRAP. With 0 bases removed from V and 7 bases from J, the gap between germline ends came to 19 bases. There are 17 residues in the CDR3.

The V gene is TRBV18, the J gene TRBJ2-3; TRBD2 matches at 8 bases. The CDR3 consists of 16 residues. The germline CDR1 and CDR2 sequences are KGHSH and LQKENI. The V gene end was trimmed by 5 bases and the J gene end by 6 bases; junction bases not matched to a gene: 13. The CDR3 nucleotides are TGTGCCAGCTCAAGGAAAGCGGGGGCTGGAGGGGATACGCAGTATTTT. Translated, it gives CASSRKAGAGGDTQYF.

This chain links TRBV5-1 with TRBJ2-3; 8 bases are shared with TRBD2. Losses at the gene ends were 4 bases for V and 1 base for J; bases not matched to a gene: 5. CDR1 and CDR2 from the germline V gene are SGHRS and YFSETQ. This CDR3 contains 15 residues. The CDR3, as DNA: TGCGCCAGCAGCAGCACTAGCGGACGCACAGATACGCAGTATTTT. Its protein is CASSSTSGRTDTQYF.

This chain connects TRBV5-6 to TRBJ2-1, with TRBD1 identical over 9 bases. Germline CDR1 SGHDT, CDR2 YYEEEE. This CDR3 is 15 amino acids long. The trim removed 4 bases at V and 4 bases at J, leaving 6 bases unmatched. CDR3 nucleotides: TGTGCCAGCAGCACCCGGGACAGGGTTTACAATGAGCAGTTCTTC. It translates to CASSTRDRVYNEQFF. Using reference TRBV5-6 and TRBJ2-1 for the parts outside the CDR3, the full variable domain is DAGVTQSPTHLIKTRGQQVTLRCSPKSGHDTVSWYQQALGQGPQFIFQYYEEEERQRGNFPDRFSGHQFPNYSSELNVNALLLGDSALYLCASSTRDRVYNEQFFGPGTRLTVL.

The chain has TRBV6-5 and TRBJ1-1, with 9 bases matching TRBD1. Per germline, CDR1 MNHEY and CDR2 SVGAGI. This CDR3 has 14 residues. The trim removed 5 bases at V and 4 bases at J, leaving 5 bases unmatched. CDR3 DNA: TGTGCCAGCAGTCGACAGGGGGGAGGCACTGAAGCTTTCTTT. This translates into CASSRQGGGTEAFF.

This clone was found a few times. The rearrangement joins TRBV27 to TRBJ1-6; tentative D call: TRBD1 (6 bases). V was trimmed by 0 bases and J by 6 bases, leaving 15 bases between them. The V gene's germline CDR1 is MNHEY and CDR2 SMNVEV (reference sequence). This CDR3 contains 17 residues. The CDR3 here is CASSLSAGGAGNSPLHF. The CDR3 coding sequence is TGTGCCAGCAGTTTATCGGCGGGGGGCGCAGGTAATTCACCCCTCCACTTT.

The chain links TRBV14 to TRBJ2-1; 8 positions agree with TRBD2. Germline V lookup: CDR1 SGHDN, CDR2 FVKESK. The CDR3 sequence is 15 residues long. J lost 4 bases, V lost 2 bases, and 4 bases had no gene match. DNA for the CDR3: TGTGCCAGCAGCCAACGACCGGGAGGGTACAATGAGCAGTTCTTC. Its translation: CASSQRPGGYNEQFF.

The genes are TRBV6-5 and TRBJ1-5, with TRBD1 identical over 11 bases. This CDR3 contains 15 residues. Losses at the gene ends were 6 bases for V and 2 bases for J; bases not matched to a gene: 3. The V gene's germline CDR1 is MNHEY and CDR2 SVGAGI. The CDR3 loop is CASRGTGGRNQPQHF. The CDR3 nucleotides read TGTGCCAGCAGAGGGACAGGGGGTCGCAATCAGCCCCAGCATTTT.

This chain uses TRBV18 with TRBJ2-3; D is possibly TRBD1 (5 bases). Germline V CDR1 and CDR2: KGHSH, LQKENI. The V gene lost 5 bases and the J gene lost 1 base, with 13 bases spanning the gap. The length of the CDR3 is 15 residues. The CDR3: CASSTRQTRTDTQYF. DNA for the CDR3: TGTGCCAGCTCAACACGACAGACCCGCACAGATACGCAGTATTTT.

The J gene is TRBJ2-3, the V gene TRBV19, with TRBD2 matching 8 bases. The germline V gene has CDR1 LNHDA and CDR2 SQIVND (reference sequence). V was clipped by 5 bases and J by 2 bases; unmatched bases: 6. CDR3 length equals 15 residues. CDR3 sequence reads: CASSLVAGTTDTQYF. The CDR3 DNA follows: TGTGCCAGTAGTTTAGTAGCGGGGACCACAGATACGCAGTATTTT. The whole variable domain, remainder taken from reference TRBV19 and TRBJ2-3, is DGGITQSPKYLFRKEGQNVTLSCEQNLNHDAMYWYRQDPGQGLRLIYYSQIVNDFQKGDIAEGYSVSREKKESFPLTVTSAQKNPTAFYLCASSLVAGTTDTQYFGPGTRLTVL.